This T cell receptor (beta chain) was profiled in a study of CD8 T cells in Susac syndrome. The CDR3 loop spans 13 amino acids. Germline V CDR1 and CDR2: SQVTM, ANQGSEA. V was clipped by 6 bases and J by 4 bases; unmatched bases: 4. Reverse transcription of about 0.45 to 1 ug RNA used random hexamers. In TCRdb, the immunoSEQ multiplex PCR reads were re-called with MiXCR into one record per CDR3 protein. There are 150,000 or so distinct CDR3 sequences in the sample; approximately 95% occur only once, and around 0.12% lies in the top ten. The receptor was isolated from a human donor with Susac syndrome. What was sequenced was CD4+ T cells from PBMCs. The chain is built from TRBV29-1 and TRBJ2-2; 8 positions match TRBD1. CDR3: CSVSTGGTGELFF. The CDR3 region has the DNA TGCAGCGTCTCAACAGGGGGCACCGGGGAGCTGTTTTTT.